This T cell receptor (beta chain) was identified during a study of T-cell memory formation after mild COVID-19 (dated by TCRdb to 2020 to 2023). Broadly, across the study: TCR sequence clusters from the two donors were largely donor specific. T-cell clones expanding and contracting after mild COVID-19 in a couple of donors were tracked by longitudinal TCRalpha and TCRbeta repertoire sequencing. Two young, previously healthy adult volunteers, one female and one male, were included in the cohort. General conclusions and limits of the study: The detection of some responding clones in pre-infection memory suggests that pre-existing cross-reactive memory T cells joined the SARS-CoV-2 response. Only a couple of mild cases were covered by the study, and larger cohorts that include severe cases with pre-infection samples were considered necessary. Contracting CD4+ clones appeared mostly in the CM and EM memory subsets, whereas CD8+ clones were enriched in EMRA. From day 15 to 85, contracting clones showed balanced CD4/CD8 phenotypes, whereas a second wave of clones that expanded from day 15 to 37 leaned towards CD4+. SARS-CoV-2 specificity of the second-wave clones peaking on day 37 was not confirmed.

Ficoll-Paque density gradient centrifugation was used to isolate PBMCs. CDR1 and CDR2 were assigned from the germline V gene (reference sequence) as MNHEY and SMNVEV. The CDR3 goes from the cysteine to the phenylalanine over 13 residues. The CDR3 DNA has 39 bases and is translated from base 1. At the junction V is shortened by 6 bases and J by 2 bases; bases outside the gene matches: 3. On this clonotype itself: Its recognized antigen is unknown. No clone much larger than this one lies a single base away; base qualities are absent.

For sequencing, an Illumina NovaSeq 6000 was employed. TCRalpha and TCRbeta cDNA libraries were constructed by 5'RACE with constant-segment primers, with sample barcodes and unique molecular identifiers being introduced. Trizol reagent was used to extract RNA from every sample. Library amplification was performed in two PCR steps, and a second sample barcode and Illumina TruSeq adapters were introduced in the second step. Sequencing of libraries was performed on an Illumina NovaSeq with 2 x 150 bp paired-end reads. From the authors' description of their analysis: The reads were demultiplexed and collapsed into UMI-guided consensus sequences using migec v1.2.7. Using mixcr v2.1.11, UMI consensuses were aligned to TRA and TRB V and J templates and then assembled into clonotypes. A clonotype was counted as expanded or contracted only when both edgeR and NoisET called the clonotype significant, with the noise models trained on biological replicates. For edgeR calls, the cutoffs were a false discovery rate-adjusted p below 0.01 and a log2 fold-change threshold of 1. PCA with hierarchical clustering of max-normalized trajectories of the 1000 most abundant clonotypes was used as exploratory dynamics analysis. Separately sequenced CD4+ and CD8+ repertoires were used to assign the CD4 or CD8 phenotype of responding clones. In-frame beta chains were kept once TCRdb had trimmed the public reads at Q25 with fastp and called clones with MiXCR. Merged by CDR3 protein, the rows form single entries marked with the most common genes and DNA. The V and J calls were determined by TCRdb, not by the authors. The sample includes roughly 380,000 distinct CDR3 sequences, with 28% observed a single time. The top ten clones comprise about 14% of the sample.

What was sequenced was PBMCs or a T cell subset sorted from them (not recorded which). The source is an adult woman who had mild COVID-19 (a few samples of this study predate the infection). The sample titles of this study are shuffled in the database, so cell type and time point are left out; the donor was told from shared clones. The chain employs TRBV27 and TRBJ2-7; TRBD2 agrees with 8 junctional bases. The DNA sequence is given as TGTGCCAGCAGCCCACTAGCGGCCTACGAGCAGTACTTC. Translated, it gives CASSPLAAYEQYF.